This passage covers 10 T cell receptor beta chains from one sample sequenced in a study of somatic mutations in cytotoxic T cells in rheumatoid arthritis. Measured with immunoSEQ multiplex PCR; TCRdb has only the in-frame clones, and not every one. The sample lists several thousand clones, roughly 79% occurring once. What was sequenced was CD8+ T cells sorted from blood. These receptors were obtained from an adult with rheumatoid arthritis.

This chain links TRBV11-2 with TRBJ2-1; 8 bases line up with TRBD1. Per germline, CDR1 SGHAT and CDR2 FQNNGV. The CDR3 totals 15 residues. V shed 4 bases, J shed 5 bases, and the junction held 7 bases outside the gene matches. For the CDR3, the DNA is TGTGCCAGCAGCTCAGGGGGCGAACTAAACAATGAGCAGTTCTTC. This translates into CASSSGGELNNEQFF.

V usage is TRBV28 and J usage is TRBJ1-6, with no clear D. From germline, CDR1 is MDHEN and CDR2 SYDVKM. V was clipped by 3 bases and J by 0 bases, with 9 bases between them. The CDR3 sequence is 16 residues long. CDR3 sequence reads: CASSLERSSYNSPLHF. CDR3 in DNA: TGTGCCAGCAGTTTGGAGAGGAGCTCCTATAATTCACCCCTCCACTTT.

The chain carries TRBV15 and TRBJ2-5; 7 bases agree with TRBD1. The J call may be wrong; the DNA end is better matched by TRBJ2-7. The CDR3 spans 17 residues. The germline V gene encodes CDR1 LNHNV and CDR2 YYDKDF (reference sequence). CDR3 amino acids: CATSRDPGTASSYEQYF. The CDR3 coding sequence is TGTGCCACCAGCAGAGATCCCGGGACAGCCTCCTCCTACGAGCAGTACTTC.

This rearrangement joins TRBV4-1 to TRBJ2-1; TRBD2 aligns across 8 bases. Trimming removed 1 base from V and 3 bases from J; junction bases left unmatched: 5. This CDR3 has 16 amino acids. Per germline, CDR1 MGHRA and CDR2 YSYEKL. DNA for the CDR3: TGCGCCAGCAGCCAAGGGGAAGCGGGGGACTACAATGAGCAGTTCTTC. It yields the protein CASSQGEAGDYNEQFF.

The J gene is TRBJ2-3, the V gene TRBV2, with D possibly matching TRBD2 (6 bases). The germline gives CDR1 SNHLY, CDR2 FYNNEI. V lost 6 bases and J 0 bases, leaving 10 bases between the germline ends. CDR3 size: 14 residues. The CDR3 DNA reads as TGTGCCAGCAGCCCGGGACTGAGCACAGATACGCAGTATTTT. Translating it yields CASSPGLSTDTQYF.

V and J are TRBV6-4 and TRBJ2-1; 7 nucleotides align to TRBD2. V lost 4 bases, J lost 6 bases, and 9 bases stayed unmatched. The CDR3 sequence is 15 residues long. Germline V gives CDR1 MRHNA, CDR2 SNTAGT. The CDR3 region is CASSVMGGRGNEQFF. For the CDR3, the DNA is TGTGCCAGCAGTGTAATGGGGGGGAGGGGCAATGAGCAGTTCTTC.

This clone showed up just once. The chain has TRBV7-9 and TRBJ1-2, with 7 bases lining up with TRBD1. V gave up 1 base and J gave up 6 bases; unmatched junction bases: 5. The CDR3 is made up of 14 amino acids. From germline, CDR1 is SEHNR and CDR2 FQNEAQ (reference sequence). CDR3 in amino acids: CASSLDLTGNGYTF. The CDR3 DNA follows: TGTGCCAGCAGCTTAGATCTGACAGGGAATGGCTACACCTTC. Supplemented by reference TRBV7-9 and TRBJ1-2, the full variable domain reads DTGVSQNPRHKITKRGQNVTFRCDPISEHNRLYWYRQTLGQGPEFLTYFQNEAQLEKSRLLSDRFSAERPKGSFSTLEIQRTEQGDSAMYLCASSLDLTGNGYTFGSGTRLTVV.

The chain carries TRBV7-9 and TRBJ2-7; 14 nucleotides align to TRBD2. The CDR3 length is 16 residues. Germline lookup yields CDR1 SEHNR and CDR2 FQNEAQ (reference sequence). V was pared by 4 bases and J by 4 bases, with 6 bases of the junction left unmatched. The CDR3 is CASSSQWTSGGYEQYF. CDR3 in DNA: TGTGCCAGCAGCTCCCAATGGACTAGCGGGGGGTACGAGCAGTACTTC. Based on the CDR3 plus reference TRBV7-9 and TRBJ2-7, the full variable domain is DTGVSQNPRHKITKRGQNVTFRCDPISEHNRLYWYRQTLGQGPEFLTYFQNEAQLEKSRLLSDRFSAERPKGSFSTLEIQRTEQGDSAMYLCASSSQWTSGGYEQYFGPGTRLTVT.

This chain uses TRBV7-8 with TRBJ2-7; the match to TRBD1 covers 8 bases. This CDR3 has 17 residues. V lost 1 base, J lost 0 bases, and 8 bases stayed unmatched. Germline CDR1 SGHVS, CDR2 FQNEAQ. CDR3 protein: CASSLVPRQGSSYEQYF. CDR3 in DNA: TGTGCCAGCAGCTTAGTCCCTAGACAGGGGAGCTCCTACGAGCAGTACTTC.

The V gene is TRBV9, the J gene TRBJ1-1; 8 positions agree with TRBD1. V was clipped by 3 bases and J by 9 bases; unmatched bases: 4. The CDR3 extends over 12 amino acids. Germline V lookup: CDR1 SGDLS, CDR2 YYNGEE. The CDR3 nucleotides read TGTGCCAGCAGCGCCGACAGGGGACAAGCTTTCTTT. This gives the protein CASSADRGQAFF.